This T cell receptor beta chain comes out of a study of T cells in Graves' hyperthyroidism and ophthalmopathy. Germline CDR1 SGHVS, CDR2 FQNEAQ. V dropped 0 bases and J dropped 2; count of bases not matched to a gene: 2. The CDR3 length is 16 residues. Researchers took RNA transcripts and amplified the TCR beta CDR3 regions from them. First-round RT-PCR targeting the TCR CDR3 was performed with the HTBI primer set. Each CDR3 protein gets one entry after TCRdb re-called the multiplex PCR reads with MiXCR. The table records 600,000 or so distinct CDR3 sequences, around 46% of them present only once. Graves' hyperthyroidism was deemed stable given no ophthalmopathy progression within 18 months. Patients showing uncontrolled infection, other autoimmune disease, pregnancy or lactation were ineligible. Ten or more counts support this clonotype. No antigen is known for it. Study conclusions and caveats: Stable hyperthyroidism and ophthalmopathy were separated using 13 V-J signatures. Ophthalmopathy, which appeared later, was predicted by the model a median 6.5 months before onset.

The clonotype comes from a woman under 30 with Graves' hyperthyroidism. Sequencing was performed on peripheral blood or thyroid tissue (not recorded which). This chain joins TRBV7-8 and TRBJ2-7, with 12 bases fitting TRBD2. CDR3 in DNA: TGTGCCAGCAGCTTAGCAAGACTAGCGGGGGCCTACGAGCAGTACTTC. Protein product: CASSLARLAGAYEQYF.